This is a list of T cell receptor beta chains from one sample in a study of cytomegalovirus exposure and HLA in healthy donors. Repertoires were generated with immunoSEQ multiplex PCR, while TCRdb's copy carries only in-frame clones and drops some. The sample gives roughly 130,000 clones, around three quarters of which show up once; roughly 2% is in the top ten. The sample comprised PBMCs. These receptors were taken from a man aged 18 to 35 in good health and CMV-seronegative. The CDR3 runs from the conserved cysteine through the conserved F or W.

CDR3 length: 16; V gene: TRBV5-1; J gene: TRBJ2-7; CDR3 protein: CASSLEGQAASYEQYF
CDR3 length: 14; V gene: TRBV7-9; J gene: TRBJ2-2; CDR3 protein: CASSRTSDTGELFF
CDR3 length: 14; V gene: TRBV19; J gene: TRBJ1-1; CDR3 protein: CASSGRGIYTEAFF
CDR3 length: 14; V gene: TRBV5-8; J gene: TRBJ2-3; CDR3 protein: CASTPGSITDTQYF
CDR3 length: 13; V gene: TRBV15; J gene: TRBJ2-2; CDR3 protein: CATSRTSAGELFF
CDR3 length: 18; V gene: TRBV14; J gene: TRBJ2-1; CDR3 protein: CASSQDPAASGTYNEQFF
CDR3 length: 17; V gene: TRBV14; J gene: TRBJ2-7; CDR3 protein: CASSPEEREIGLDEQYF
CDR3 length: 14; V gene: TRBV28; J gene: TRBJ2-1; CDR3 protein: CASSLSAGGNEQFF
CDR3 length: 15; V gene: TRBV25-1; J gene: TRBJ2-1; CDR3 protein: CASIGAGPTNNEQFF
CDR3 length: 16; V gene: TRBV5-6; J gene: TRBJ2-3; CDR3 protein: CASSLDRRGGTDTQYF
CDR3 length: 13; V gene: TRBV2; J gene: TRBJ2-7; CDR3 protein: CASSKYEGSEQYF
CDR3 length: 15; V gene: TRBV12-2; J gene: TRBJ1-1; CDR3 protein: CASRLKQGGNSEAFF
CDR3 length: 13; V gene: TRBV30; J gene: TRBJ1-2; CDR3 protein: CAWVHAGGRGYTF
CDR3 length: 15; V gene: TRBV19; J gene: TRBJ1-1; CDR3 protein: CASSTQTGRDTEAFF
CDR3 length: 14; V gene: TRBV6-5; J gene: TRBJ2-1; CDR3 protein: CASSYSRGLHEQFF
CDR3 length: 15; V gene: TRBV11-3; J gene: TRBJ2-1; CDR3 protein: CASSLRDSSYNEQFF
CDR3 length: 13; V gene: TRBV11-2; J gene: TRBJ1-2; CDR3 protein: CASSLFLNYGYTF
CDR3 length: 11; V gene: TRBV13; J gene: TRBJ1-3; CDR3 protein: CASSSQNTIYF
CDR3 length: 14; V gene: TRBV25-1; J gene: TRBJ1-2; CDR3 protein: CASSQAGSDLGYTF
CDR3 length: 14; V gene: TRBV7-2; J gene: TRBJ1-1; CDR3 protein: CASSLGGSNTEAFF
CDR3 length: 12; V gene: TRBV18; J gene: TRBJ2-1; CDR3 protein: CASSDYYNEQFF
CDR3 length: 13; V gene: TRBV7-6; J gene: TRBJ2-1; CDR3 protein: CASSPWGAGEQFF
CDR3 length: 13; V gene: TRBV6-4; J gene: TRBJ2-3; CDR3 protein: CASSDSDTDTQYF
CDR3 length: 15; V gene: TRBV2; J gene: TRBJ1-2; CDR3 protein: CASGAPGQGWLGYTF
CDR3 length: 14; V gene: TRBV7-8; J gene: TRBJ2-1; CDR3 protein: CATREAGPYNEQFF
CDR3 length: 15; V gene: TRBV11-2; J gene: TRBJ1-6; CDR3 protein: CASSLEPGADSPLHF